Listed below are T cell receptor beta chains from one sample, sequenced in a study of blood T cell repertoires in COVID-19. Sequencing used immunoSEQ multiplex PCR; TCRdb keeps in-frame clones, though not all of them. The data show approximately 180,000 clones, about 79% seen once. Sequenced: PBMCs or T cells enriched from blood (not recorded which). The source of these receptors is a man aged 45-65 years who had recovered from COVID-19. CDR3s include the opening cysteine and the closing phenylalanine or tryptophan. Fields, in order: clone size, J gene, D gene, V gene, CDR3 protein, CDR3 DNA. A D gene is named only where the DNA matches it firmly. Clone size is shown for a subset of rows, as once, few, many or a class of expanded clone.

NA | TRBJ2-7 | TRBD1 | TRBV19 | CASSPGQGATHEQYF | TGTGCCAGTAGTCCCGGACAGGGGGCGACCCATGAGCAGTACTTC
few | TRBJ1-5 | TRBD1 | TRBV18 | CASSPDRVSNQPQHF | TGTGCCAGCTCACCTGACAGGGTTAGCAATCAGCCCCAGCATTTT
NA | TRBJ2-1 | TRBD2 | TRBV12-5 | CASGLLAGGTYNEQFF | TGTGCTAGTGGACTCCTAGCGGGGGGTACCTACAATGAGCAGTTCTTC
NA | TRBJ1-2 | TRBD1 | TRBV3-1/TRBV3-2 | CASSDNRQGTYGYTF | TGTGCCAGCAGCGATAACAGACAGGGGACCTATGGCTACACCTTC
NA | TRBJ2-7 | NA | TRBV7-8 | CASSLTDSYEQYF | TGTGCCAGCAGCCTGACAGATTCCTACGAGCAGTACTTC
NA | TRBJ2-5 | NA | TRBV2 | CASSQRRETQYF | TGTGCCAGCAGCCAACGGAGGGAGACCCAGTACTTC
NA | TRBJ1-5 | TRBD1 | TRBV6-1 | CASSDTGGNQPQHF | TGTGCCAGCAGTGATACAGGGGGAAATCAGCCCCAGCATTTT
NA | TRBJ1-5 | TRBD1 | TRBV18 | CASSPQAGGQPQHF | TGTGCCAGCTCACCACAAGCAGGGGGTCAGCCCCAGCATTTT
NA | TRBJ2-1 | NA | TRBV5-1 | CASSFGQGLGNEQFF | TGCGCCAGCAGCTTCGGCCAGGGCCTGGGCAATGAGCAGTTCTTC
NA | TRBJ2-5 | NA | TRBV3-1/TRBV3-2 | CASSPPGETQYF | TGTGCCAGCAGCCCCCCGGGGGAGACCCAGTACTTC
few | TRBJ1-2 | NA | TRBV6-5 | CASRAGGAGYTF | TGTGCCAGCAGAGCAGGAGGAGCGGGCTACACCTTC
NA | TRBJ2-7 | TRBD1 | TRBV6-5 | CASNPGQGAYEQYF | TGTGCCAGCAACCCGGGACAGGGAGCCTACGAGCAGTACTTC
NA | TRBJ1-3 | NA | TRBV27 | CASSLSPQSGNTIYF | TGTGCCAGCAGTTTATCGCCACAATCTGGAAACACCATATATTTT
NA | TRBJ2-1 | TRBD2 | TRBV5-1 | CASSWTSGGYKQFF | TGCGCCAGCAGCTGGACTAGCGGGGGGTATAAGCAGTTCTTC
NA | TRBJ1-4 | NA | TRBV10-3 | CATQARQGNEKLFF | TGTGCCACCCAAGCCCGGCAGGGCAATGAAAAACTGTTTTTT
once | TRBJ2-2 | TRBD2 | TRBV24-1 | CATKASGGNTGELFF | TGTGCCACCAAGGCTAGCGGGGGAAACACCGGGGAGCTGTTTTTT
NA | TRBJ2-5 | TRBD2 | TRBV29-1 | CSAQLGGETQYF | TGCAGCGCCCAGTTGGGGGGGGAGACCCAGTACTTC
NA | TRBJ1-6 | NA | TRBV6-4 | CASSDWSRGSPLHF | TGTGCCAGCAGTGACTGGTCCAGGGGTTCACCCCTCCACTTT
NA | TRBJ2-7 | TRBD1 | TRBV4-1 | CASSQATGGGYEQYF | TGCGCCAGCAGCCAAGCAACAGGGGGCGGCTACGAGCAGTACTTC
NA | TRBJ2-1 | NA | TRBV6-5 | CATALVRNEQFF | TGTGCCACTGCTCTAGTGAGGAATGAGCAGTTCTTC
NA | TRBJ1-1 | NA | TRBV7-9 | CASSLATVPQMAFF | TGTGCCAGCAGCTTAGCGACTGTTCCCCAGATGGCTTTCTTT